This TCR beta chain was recorded in a study of T-cell reconstitution after alpha-beta-depleted transplantation in children. In germline, CDR1 is MDHEN, CDR2 SYDVKM. The CDR3 spans 13 residues. The V gene end was trimmed by 6 bases and the J gene end by 12 bases; junction bases not matched to a gene: 9. The TCRbeta library incorporated unique molecular identifiers. TCRdb ran MiXCR on the PCR reads and lists one entry per CDR3 protein. The sample comprises a few hundred thousand distinct CDR3 sequences, over 25% of which are singletons, and 35% to 40% rests with the top ten. This receptor was identified in a boy in the first two years of life with Wiskott-Aldrich syndrome, due to receive a stem cell transplant. The sequences come from PBMCs, collected before TCRalphabeta/CD19-depleted stem cell transplant. The chain uses TRBV28 and TRBJ2-1, with 9 bases aligning to TRBD2. CDR3 DNA sequence: TGTGCCAGCAGAGCGGGAGGCCGAGGGGTGCAGTTCTTC. Translating it yields CASRAGGRGVQFF.